This T cell receptor (beta chain) was sequenced in a study of blood T cell repertoires in COVID-19. The overall study: Samples taken during acute and convalescent COVID-19 were collected in the United States, Italy and Spain.

Per the original methods: Estimation of nucleated cell counts was performed using reference gene primer amplification. Using immunoSEQ multiplex PCR, the repertoire was profiled, and TCRdb retains in-frame clones only, with some absent. That table furnishes V, J and clone size, whereas the DNA furnished D and trimming. Counted here are roughly 300,000 clones, roughly 90% occurring once; the ten biggest clones make up around 18%. V was cut by 7 bases and J by 14 bases, with 21 bases left in between. Germline CDR1 LNHDA, CDR2 SQIVND (reference sequence). The CDR3 runs to 14 residues. All enrollees were about 18 to 89 years old and from 24 US areas. In assigning cohorts, the study relied on participant-reported clinical history.

The TCR comes from a woman aged 25 to 39 who had recovered from COVID-19. V and J are TRBV19 and TRBJ1-6, with D possibly being TRBD1 (6 bases). Sequenced input: PBMCs or T cells enriched from blood (not recorded which). CDR3 bases: TGTGCCAGTAACGAAGGCAGGGGTGTATGGGCCCTCCACTTT. Protein sequence: CASNEGRGVWALHF. Complete variable domain (other parts from reference TRBV19 and TRBJ1-6): DGGITQSPKYLFRKEGQNVTLSCEQNLNHDAMYWYRQDPGQGLRLIYYSQIVNDFQKGDIAEGYSVSREKKESFPLTVTSAQKNPTAFYLCASNEGRGVWALHFGNGTRLTVT.